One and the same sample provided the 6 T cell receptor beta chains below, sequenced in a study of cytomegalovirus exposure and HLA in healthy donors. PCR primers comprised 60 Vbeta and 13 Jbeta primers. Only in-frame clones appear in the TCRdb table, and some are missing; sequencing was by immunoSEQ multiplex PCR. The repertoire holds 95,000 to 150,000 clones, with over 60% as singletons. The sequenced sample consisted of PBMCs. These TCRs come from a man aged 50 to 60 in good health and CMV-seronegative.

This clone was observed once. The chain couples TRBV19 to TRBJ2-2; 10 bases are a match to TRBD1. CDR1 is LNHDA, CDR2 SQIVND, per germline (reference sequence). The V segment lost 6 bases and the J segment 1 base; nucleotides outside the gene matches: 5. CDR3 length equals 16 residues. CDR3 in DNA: TGTGCCAGTAGCGGGACAGGGGCGCGGAACACCGGGGAGCTGTTTTTT. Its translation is CASSGTGARNTGELFF. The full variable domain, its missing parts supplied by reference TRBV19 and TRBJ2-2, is DGGITQSPKYLFRKEGQNVTLSCEQNLNHDAMYWYRQDPGQGLRLIYYSQIVNDFQKGDIAEGYSVSREKKESFPLTVTSAQKNPTAFYLCASSGTGARNTGELFFGEGSRLTVL.

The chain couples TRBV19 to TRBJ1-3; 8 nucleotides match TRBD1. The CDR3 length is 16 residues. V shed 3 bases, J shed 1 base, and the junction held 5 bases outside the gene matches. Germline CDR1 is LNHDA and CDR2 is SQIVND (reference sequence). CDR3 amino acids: CASSIGRGQSGNTIYF. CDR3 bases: TGTGCCAGTAGTATCGGCAGGGGGCAATCTGGAAACACCATATATTTT.

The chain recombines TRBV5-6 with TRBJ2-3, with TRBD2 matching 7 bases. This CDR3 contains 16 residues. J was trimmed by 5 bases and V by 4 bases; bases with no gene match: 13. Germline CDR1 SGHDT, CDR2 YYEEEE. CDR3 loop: CASSIRGGRAGDTQYF. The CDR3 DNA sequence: TGTGCCAGCAGCATCCGGGGAGGGAGGGCGGGAGATACGCAGTATTTT.

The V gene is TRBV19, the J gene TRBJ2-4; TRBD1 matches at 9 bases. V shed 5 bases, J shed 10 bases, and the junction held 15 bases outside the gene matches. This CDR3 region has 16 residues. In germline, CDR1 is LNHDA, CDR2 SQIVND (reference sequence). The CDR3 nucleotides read TGTGCCAGTAGTCCCCCGGGTGGGACAGGGTCGTTTATTCAGTACTTC. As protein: CASSPPGGTGSFIQYF.

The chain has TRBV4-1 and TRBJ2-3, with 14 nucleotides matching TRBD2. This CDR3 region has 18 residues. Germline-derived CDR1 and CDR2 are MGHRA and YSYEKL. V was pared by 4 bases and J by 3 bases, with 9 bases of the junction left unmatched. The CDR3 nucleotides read TGCGCCAGCAGCCTGACTAGCGGGGGGGCGGGTCGAACAGATACGCAGTATTTT. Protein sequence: CASSLTSGGAGRTDTQYF.

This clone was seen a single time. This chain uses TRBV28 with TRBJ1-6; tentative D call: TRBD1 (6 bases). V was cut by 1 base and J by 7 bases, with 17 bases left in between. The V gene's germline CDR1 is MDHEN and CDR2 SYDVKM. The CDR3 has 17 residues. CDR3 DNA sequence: TGTGCCAGCAGTTTATATGGGGGGGCGCAAAGAAATTCACCCCTCCACTTT. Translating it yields CASSLYGGAQRNSPLHF.